This T cell receptor (beta chain) was sequenced for a study of T-cell memory formation after mild COVID-19. In the study overall: The two donors had largely donor-specific TCR clusters. Study outcomes and limitations: Researchers report contracting CD4+ clones mostly in CM and EM, with CD8+ clones in EMRA.

Germline V gene data show CDR1 as LNHNV and CDR2 as YYDKDF (reference sequence). Trimming shortened V by 5 bases and J by 7 bases, and 12 bases separated the two germline ends. The CDR3 has 14 residues. TCRdb reprocessed the 5' RACE reads via MiXCR and lists one record per CDR3 protein. This sample yields hundreds of thousands of distinct CDR3 sequences, of which around 15% are seen a single time; about 7.5% belongs to the top ten. Remarks on this clonotype: Its antigen is not identified.

This sequence originates from an adult woman who had mild COVID-19 (a few samples of this study predate the infection). Cell type and time point are not known. Sequenced sample: PBMCs or a T cell subset sorted from them (not recorded which). The chain has TRBV15 and TRBJ1-6, with a weak D call TRBD1 (5 bases). CDR3 protein: CATSAATENSPLHF. The CDR3 DNA follows: TGTGCCACCAGCGCCGCGACAGAAAATTCACCCCTCCACTTT.